These 8 T cell receptor beta chains were sequenced from one sample in a study of tumor-infiltrating lymphocytes in primary liver carcinoma. With around 520 ng total RNA as template and a constant-region primer, TCR beta cDNA was made. Libraries of TCR beta came from three nested multiplex PCR rounds with slightly modified ARM-PCR. The opening two PCR rounds, ten to eleven cycles each, paired TRBV1-TRBV30 forward primers with a C-beta reverse primer. From the multiplex PCR reads, TCRdb called clonotypes with MiXCR, one entry per CDR3 protein. This sample carries about 310,000 distinct CDR3 sequences, around three fifths of them seen once, and the ten largest clones take 17%. Out of unsorted whole blood came the blood RNA, and germline DNA was extracted as well. Source material: peripheral blood. The receptors were gathered from a woman in her thirties with primary liver carcinoma and hepatitis B virus infection.

Turning to this clonotype: At one boundary the junction diverges from the germline segment, which might be a read error. The chain has TRBV4-1 and TRBJ1-6, with unresolved D. CDR3 length equals 16 residues. The germline gives CDR1 MGHRA, CDR2 YSYEKL. CDR3 loop: CASSQAAAGRASPLYF. Here the CDR3 DNA reads TGCGCCAGCAGCCAAGCAGCGGCAGGAAGAGCCTCACCCCTCTACTTT.

V usage is TRBV28 and J usage is TRBJ1-2; D uncertain. Per the germline V gene, CDR1 is MDHEN and CDR2 is SYDVKM. The CDR3 totals 14 residues. Trimming took 7 bases from V and 3 from J, leaving 15 bases between them. As DNA, the CDR3 is TGTGCCAGCACCGAACTAAGACGGTACTATGGCTACACCTTC. It yields the protein CASTELRRYYGYTF.

To note about this clonotype: One junction end disagrees with the germline gene, perhaps due to a read error. The gene calls are TRBV11-2 and TRBJ2-4, with 7 positions matching TRBD1. There are 16 residues in the CDR3. Germline V gives CDR1 SGHAT, CDR2 FQNNGV. The CDR3 DNA reads TGTGTCAGCAGCCCAATGACAGGGCTTTACAAAAACATTCAGTGTTTC. It yields the protein CVSSPMTGLYKNIQCF.

In this sample, this clonotype turned up once. This may be a read error, as it is one base from a much larger clone. The rearrangement joins TRBV12-3 or TRBV12-4 to TRBJ2-5, with TRBD1 identical over 7 bases. The CDR3 sequence is 11 residues long. CDR3: CTSNVGQVQYF. The CDR3 bases are TGTACCAGCAACGTTGGACAGGTTCAGTACTTC.

V is TRBV4-3 and J is TRBJ2-2, with D possibly TRBD2 on 5 matching bases. The germline gives CDR1 LGHNA, CDR2 YSLEER. V was clipped by 4 bases and J by 4 bases, with 16 bases between them. The CDR3 consists of 16 residues. In nucleotides, the CDR3 is TGCGCCAGCAGCCTAGATACGGGAATCCCCACCGGGGAGCTGTTTTTT. It encodes CASSLDTGIPTGELFF.

This rearrangement joins TRBV4-1 to TRBJ2-1; 11 nucleotides agree with TRBD1. The germline V gene has CDR1 MGHRA and CDR2 YSYEKL. V gave up 0 bases and J gave up 9 bases; unmatched junction bases: 4. The CDR3 loop spans 15 amino acids. This CDR3 reads CASSQEGTGGSEQFF. The DNA of the CDR3 is TGCGCCAGCAGCCAAGAGGGGACAGGGGGAAGTGAGCAGTTCTTC.

On this clonotype itself: This sequence may be a read error, since a much larger clone differs from it by one base. The chain employs TRBV5-4 and TRBJ2-7; D is ambiguous. In germline, CDR1 is SGHNT, CDR2 YYREEE (reference sequence). CDR3 length: 15 amino acids. Between the trimmed V and J ends, which lost 4 bases and 3 bases, there was a span of 17 bases. The CDR3 DNA reads as TGTGCCAGCAGCCCGACCGGGCCAGTGAACTACGAGCAGTACTTC. It codes for CASSPTGPVNYEQYF.

The chain recombines TRBV6-1 with TRBJ2-1, with D perhaps TRBD1 (5 bases). Germline CDR1 is MNHNS and CDR2 is SASEGT. V was clipped by 3 bases and J by 9 bases, with 15 bases between them. This CDR3 comprises 14 residues. This CDR3 is CASSDPWGPGEQFF. In DNA, the CDR3 is TGTGCCAGCAGTGACCCTTGGGGCCCGGGTGAGCAGTTCTTC.